This T cell receptor beta chain derives from a study of blood T cell repertoires in COVID-19. The germline V gene has CDR1 DFQATT and CDR2 SNEGSKA (reference sequence). The V end lost 0 bases, the J end lost 5 bases, and 4 bases lay between the germline ends. This CDR3 is 11 amino acids long. Only in-frame clones appear in the TCRdb table, and some are missing; sequencing was by immunoSEQ multiplex PCR. The sample contains around 330,000 clones, around 90% of which appear only once. This receptor was identified in a man aged 60-69 years who had recovered from COVID-19. The rearrangement uses TRBV20-1 and TRBJ1-2; D remains ambiguous. Material for sequencing was PBMCs or T cells enriched from blood (not recorded which). This CDR3 reads CSARESYGYTF. CDR3 DNA sequence: TGCAGTGCTAGAGAGAGTTATGGCTACACCTTC.